This T cell receptor beta chain was documented in a study of blood T cell repertoires in COVID-19. At the level of the study: Sites across the United States, Italy and Spain contributed samples from acute and convalescent COVID-19. The cDNA or gDNA used as material had been derived from T cells, B-cell-depleted T cells, or PBMCs.

The sample holds one count of this clone. This sample also contains other DNA sequences that code for the same CDR3. Seattle cases were enrolled at active infection and followed longitudinally. The authors' processing: Counts of nucleated cells, estimated from reference gene primer amplification, were obtained. Assay: immunoSEQ multiplex PCR; the TCRdb copy retains only in-frame clones and omits some. D and trimming were read from the DNA, whereas the V and J calls and clone size are those reported in that table. The profile shows 100,000 to 150,000 clones, around 81% of them singletons. J gave up 4 bases and V 4 bases, and 5 bases lay outside the gene matches. This CDR3 spans 14 amino acids. CDR1 SGHRS and CDR2 YFSETQ come from the germline V gene.

This rearrangement joins TRBV5-1 to TRBJ2-3; 8 bases fit TRBD1. This clonotype originated in a young man with COVID-19, enrolled during active disease. The specimen was peripheral blood. Here the CDR3 reads CASSPGQGPDTQYF. Written as DNA, the CDR3 is TGCGCCAGCAGCCCCGGACAGGGCCCAGATACGCAGTATTTT.